The rows below give T cell receptor beta chains drawn from one sample of a study of control samples from healthy donors and cancer patients. Sequencing was performed with immunoSEQ multiplex PCR; in TCRdb, only in-frame clones are kept and a portion is missing. The data show 150,000 to 200,000 clones, over 85% seen once. Sequencing was performed on blood. The receptors come from a woman aged 35 to 49 in good health. Each CDR3 is given with its conserved first and last residue. The D gene is left open where the match is weak.

J gene,D gene,V gene,CDR3 protein,CDR3 DNA
TRBJ1-6,TRBD1,TRBV25-1,CASSSQGDSPLHF,TGTGCCAGCAGTTCTCAGGGGGATTCACCCCTCCACTTT
TRBJ2-1,TRBD2,TRBV11-3,CASSLDSAGGLSEQFF,TGTGCCAGCAGCTTAGATTCTGCGGGAGGGTTAAGTGAGCAGTTCTTC
TRBJ1-5,-,TRBV30,CAWSKSTVSNQPQHF,TGTGCCTGGAGTAAGTCAACAGTGAGCAATCAGCCCCAGCATTTT
TRBJ1-2,TRBD1,TRBV27,CASSSDRGYGYTF,TGTGCCAGCAGTTCGGACAGGGGCTATGGCTACACCTTC
TRBJ2-5,-,TRBV5-6,CASSLGMKETQYF,TGTGCCAGCAGCTTAGGAATGAAAGAGACCCAGTACTTC
TRBJ1-2,-,TRBV29-1,CSVSRGDGYTF,TGCAGCGTTAGCCGAGGTGATGGCTACACCTTC
TRBJ1-3,-,TRBV10-2,CASSGAIGSGNTIYF,TGCGCCAGCAGTGGGGCGATAGGCTCTGGAAACACCATATATTTT
TRBJ1-4,-,TRBV4-3,CASSQAGDNEKLFF,TGCGCCAGCAGCCAAGCGGGCGATAATGAAAAACTGTTTTTT
TRBJ2-7,TRBD1,TRBV10-2,CASSVHAGQGRYEQYF,TGCGCCAGCAGTGTTCACGCGGGACAGGGGCGGTACGAGCAGTACTTC
TRBJ2-7,TRBD2,TRBV7-2,CASSLAFLAGSYEQYF,TGTGCCAGCAGCTTAGCTTTCCTAGCGGGAAGCTACGAGCAGTACTTC
TRBJ1-1,-,TRBV2,CASSPVARGITEAFF,TGTGCCAGCAGTCCCGTGGCTCGGGGGATCACTGAAGCTTTCTTT